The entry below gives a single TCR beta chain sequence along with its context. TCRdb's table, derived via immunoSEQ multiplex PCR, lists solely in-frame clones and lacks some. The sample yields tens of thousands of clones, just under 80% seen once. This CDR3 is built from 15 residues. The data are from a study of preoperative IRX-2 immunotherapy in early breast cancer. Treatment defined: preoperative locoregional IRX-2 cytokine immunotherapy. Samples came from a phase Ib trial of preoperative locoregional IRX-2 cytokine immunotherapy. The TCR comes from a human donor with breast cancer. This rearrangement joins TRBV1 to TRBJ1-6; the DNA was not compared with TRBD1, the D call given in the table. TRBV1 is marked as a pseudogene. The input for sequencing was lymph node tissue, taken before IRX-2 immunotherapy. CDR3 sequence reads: CASSQGGTGNSPLHF. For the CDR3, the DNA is TGCGCCAGCAGCCAAGGAGGGACAGGTAATTCACCCCTCCACTTT.